Below are 19 T cell receptor beta chains sequenced from a single sample in a study of response to subunit inactivated influenza vaccine. TCRdb analysed the RT-PCR reads with MiXCR anew, one entry per CDR3 protein. The repertoire holds hundreds of thousands of distinct CDR3 sequences, with 25% as singletons. The sequenced sample was CD4+ T cells sorted from PBMCs, obtained 5 to 6 days after vaccination. These TCRs come from a man in his fifties or sixties who received an inactivated influenza vaccine.

The chain recombines TRBV10-3 with TRBJ2-7; 7 positions match TRBD2. With 4 bases clipped from V and 0 bases from J, the junction kept 3 bases outside the gene matches. Germline CDR1 and CDR2: ENHRY and SYGVKD. This CDR3 contains 14 residues. The CDR3 DNA reads as TGTGCCATCAGTGCGGGGGGAAGCTCCTACGAGCAGTACTTC. Its protein product is CAISAGGSSYEQYF.

The gene calls are TRBV7-6 and TRBJ2-1; maybe TRBD1 (5 bases). The CDR3 spans 15 residues. The ends were cut back, 2 bases at V and 7 bases at J, with 15 bases in the middle. The V gene's germline CDR1 is SGHVS and CDR2 FNYEAQ. CDR3 sequence reads: CASSLISRAGNEQFF. The CDR3, as DNA: TGTGCCAGCAGCTTAATCTCCAGGGCAGGGAATGAGCAGTTCTTC. Using reference TRBV7-6 and TRBJ2-1 for the parts outside the CDR3, the full variable domain is GAGVSQSPRYKVTKRGQDVALRCDPISGHVSLYWYRQALGQGPEFLTYFNYEAQQDKSGLPNDRFSAERPEGSISTLTIQRTEQRDSAMYRCASSLISRAGNEQFFGPGTRLTVL.

This chain links TRBV4-2 with TRBJ2-7; 10 nucleotides align to TRBD1. There are 16 residues in the CDR3. Germline values: CDR1 LGHNA, CDR2 YNFKEQ. With 0 bases clipped from V and 5 bases from J, the junction kept 7 bases outside the gene matches. The CDR3 here is CASSQDRRDRGHEQYF. The CDR3, as DNA: TGTGCCAGCAGCCAAGATCGCCGGGACAGGGGCCACGAGCAGTACTTC.

The rearrangement links TRBV3-1 to TRBJ2-1; D is perhaps TRBD1 (6 bases). Per germline, CDR1 LGHDT and CDR2 YNNKEL (reference sequence). This CDR3 is 14 amino acids long. V was trimmed by 4 bases and J by 9 bases, leaving 16 bases between them. CDR3 coding DNA: TGTGCCAGCAGCCGAGTACAGGGCTCCGGTGAGCAGTTCTTC. Translation gives CASSRVQGSGEQFF.

The chain couples TRBV7-2 to TRBJ2-5, with TRBD1 matching 8 bases. Germline CDR1 is SGHTA and CDR2 is FQGNSA. The CDR3 has 12 residues. J was trimmed by 4 bases and V by 6 bases; bases with no gene match: 1. The CDR3 loop is CASRTGGETQYF. In DNA form, the CDR3 reads TGTGCCAGCAGAACAGGGGGAGAGACCCAGTACTTC.

The chain has TRBV3-1 and TRBJ1-2; D unresolved. CDR3 length: 13 amino acids. The ends were cut back, 3 bases at V and 4 bases at J, with 9 bases in the middle. Germline V lookup: CDR1 LGHDT, CDR2 YNNKEL (reference sequence). CDR3: CASSQGDVYGYTF. DNA of the CDR3: TGTGCCAGCAGCCAGGGTGATGTCTATGGCTACACCTTC.

This clonotype has just a few counts. V usage is TRBV20-1 and J usage is TRBJ2-7; D remains unclear. This CDR3 has 16 residues. V lost 0 bases and J 0 bases, leaving 15 bases between the germline ends. Germline CDR1 and CDR2: DFQATT and SNEGSKA (reference sequence). The CDR3, as DNA: TGCAGTGCTAGAGATCGCTCAGCCTTCTACTCCTACGAGCAGTACTTC. This sequence encodes CSARDRSAFYSYEQYF.

This rearrangement joins TRBV5-1 to TRBJ2-7; 14 bases align to TRBD2. The CDR3 length is 15 residues. After removal of 2 bases from V and 5 bases from J, the junction contained 3 bases not matched to a gene. The germline V gene encodes CDR1 SGHRS and CDR2 YFSETQ. The CDR3 DNA sequence: TGCGCCAGCAGCTTCGGGACTAGCGGGGGAGACGAGCAGTACTTC. It yields the protein CASSFGTSGGDEQYF.

A note on this clonotype: A junction end diverges from the germline sequence, so it may reflect a read error. This sequence joins TRBV5-5 and TRBJ2-4, with 10 positions matching TRBD1. This CDR3 is 15 amino acids long. Germline values: CDR1 SGHKS, CDR2 YYEKEE (reference sequence). The CDR3 loop is CANSLEGQGPNIQYF. The CDR3 DNA reads TGTGCCAACAGCTTGGAGGGACAGGGGCCAAACATTCAGTACTTC.

In its sample, this clonotype was seen many times. The V and J genes are TRBV6-2 or TRBV6-3 and TRBJ1-5; 10 bases map to TRBD1. CDR3 length: 14 residues. Germline CDR1 and CDR2: MNHEY and SVGEGT. The ends lost 6 bases at V and 7 bases at J; junction bases unmatched: 6. This CDR3 is CASSTTGGWQPQHF. The CDR3 coding sequence is TGTGCCAGCAGCACGACAGGGGGCTGGCAGCCCCAGCATTTT.

The J gene is TRBJ2-5, the V gene TRBV6-1; 7 bases fit TRBD2. The CDR3 consists of 14 residues. Trimming removed 6 bases from V and 4 bases from J; junction bases left unmatched: 8. CDR1 is MNHNS and CDR2 is SASEGT in the germline V gene. DNA for the CDR3: TGTGCCAGCAGCCTGGGGGGACTAAGAGAGACCCAGTACTTC. Amino acids: CASSLGGLRETQYF.

V usage is TRBV24-1 and J usage is TRBJ2-7; 7 bases are a match to TRBD1. The V gene's germline CDR1 is KGHDR and CDR2 SFDVKD. This CDR3 spans 13 amino acids. The J segment lost 4 bases and the V segment lost 9 bases, leaving 8 bases of the junction unmatched. DNA of the CDR3: TGTGCCACCCAACAGGGGTCGGGGTACGAGCAGTACTTC. Protein: CATQQGSGYEQYF.

CDR3 DNA sequence: TGTGCCAGCAGCTTAGGACCAGTATCAGGGGGATGGGAGACCCAGTACTTC. Translating it yields CASSLGPVSGGWETQYF. The chain carries TRBV5-6 and TRBJ2-5, with 7 bases aligning to TRBD1. CDR1 and CDR2 (germline): SGHDT, YYEEEE. Trimming took 2 bases from V and 5 from J; bases not matched to a gene: 15. The CDR3 sequence is 17 residues long.

This clonotype was recorded a few times. The genes are TRBV7-2 and TRBJ2-1; 8 bases agree with TRBD2. Trimming took 4 bases from V and 10 from J; bases not matched to a gene: 9. In germline, CDR1 is SGHTA, CDR2 FQGNSA. The CDR3 totals 14 residues. CDR3 in amino acids: CASSYTSGPREQFF. The CDR3 bases are TGTGCCAGCAGCTACACTAGCGGACCAAGGGAGCAGTTCTTC. Full variable domain (outside the CDR3, taken from reference TRBV7-2 and TRBJ2-1): GAGVSQSPSNKVTEKGKDVELRCDPISGHTALYWYRQSLGQGLEFLIYFQGNSAPDKSGLPSDRFSAERTGGSVSTLTIQRTQQEDSAVYLCASSYTSGPREQFFGPGTRLTVL.

This sequence joins TRBV3-1 and TRBJ2-4; possible D gene TRBD2, 5 bases. V lost 0 bases, J lost 9 bases, and 12 bases lay in between. The CDR3 consists of 14 residues. Germline V CDR1 and CDR2: LGHDT, YNNKEL (reference sequence). Here the CDR3 reads CASSQDLGSGIQYF. In DNA, the CDR3 is TGTGCCAGCAGCCAAGATCTGGGGAGCGGCATTCAGTACTTC.

This clonotype was recorded at least ten times. V gene TRBV7-2 combines with J gene TRBJ2-7; possibly TRBD1 for D (6 bases). Looked up from germline, CDR1 is SGHTA and CDR2 is FQGNSA. The length of the CDR3 is 16 residues. V dropped 5 bases and J dropped 3 bases, with 20 bases sitting between them. CDR3 loop: CASSTSPGQDLYEQYF. The CDR3 nucleotides read TGTGCCAGCAGCACATCACCGGGACAAGACCTCTACGAGCAGTACTTC. The full variable domain, with the rest looked up from reference TRBV7-2 and TRBJ2-7, is GAGVSQSPSNKVTEKGKDVELRCDPISGHTALYWYRQSLGQGLEFLIYFQGNSAPDKSGLPSDRFSAERTGGSVSTLTIQRTQQEDSAVYLCASSTSPGQDLYEQYFGPGTRLTVT.

This clonotype was seen a handful of times. CDR3 sequence: CASSSTDWTTVSTDTQYF. For the CDR3, the DNA is TGTGCCAGCAGCTCCACCGACTGGACCACCGTGAGCACAGATACGCAGTATTTT. The rearrangement links TRBV7-6 to TRBJ2-3; no firm D call. The ends were cut back, 4 bases at V and 0 bases at J, with 20 bases in the middle. Per germline, CDR1 SGHVS and CDR2 FNYEAQ. The CDR3 contains 18 residues.

The genes are TRBV18 and TRBJ2-1; the match to TRBD2 covers 14 bases. V was pared by 3 bases and J by 7 bases, with 11 bases of the junction left unmatched. CDR3 size: 18 residues. The germline gives CDR1 KGHSH, CDR2 LQKENI. CDR3 protein: CASSPLPPTSGRGNEQFF. CDR3 sequence (DNA): TGTGCCAGCTCACCCCTACCACCGACTAGCGGGAGGGGGAATGAGCAGTTCTTC.

The gene calls are TRBV4-2 and TRBJ2-1, with D maybe TRBD2 (5 bases). Trimming removed 4 bases at V and 7 bases at J, with 14 bases between. There are 14 residues in the CDR3. Germline loops: CDR1 LGHNA, CDR2 YNFKEQ. CDR3 sequence (DNA): TGTGCCAGCAGCCGAGGGATGGGGAAAAATGAGCAGTTCTTC. Translation: CASSRGMGKNEQFF.